Reported below is one T cell receptor (beta chain). This record comes from a study of preoperative IRX-2 immunotherapy in early breast cancer. Stated treatment: preoperative locoregional IRX-2 cytokine immunotherapy. Patients received preoperative, locoregional IRX-2 cytokine immunotherapy in a phase Ib study. Libraries were prepared by immunoSEQ multiplex PCR; TCRdb keeps only in-frame clonotypes and omits some of them. The sample consists of about 32,000 clones, around 83% of them appearing once. The germline V and J ends were trimmed by 3 bases and 1 base, with 12 bases remaining between them. The CDR3 length is 15 residues. Germline loops: CDR1 MNHEY, CDR2 SMNVEV (reference sequence).

The sequences come from lymph node tissue, collected from a patient treated with IRX-2 immunotherapy. The sequence derives from a human donor with breast cancer. The genes are TRBV27 and TRBJ1-1, with D uncertain. The CDR3 DNA follows: TGTGCCAGCAGTTTTTACGGGCGGGGGAACACTGAAGCTTTCTTT. Encoded protein: CASSFYGRGNTEAFF.